The 27 T cell receptor beta chains in this list originate from one sample, sequenced in a study of T cell responses to AZD1222 COVID-19 vaccine. Clones were read by immunoSEQ multiplex PCR, and TCRdb kept only the in-frame ones, dropping some. This sample has approximately 97,000 clones, with approximately 84% found just once. The material was peripheral blood, obtained on day 0 of AZD1222 vaccination. The receptors derive from an adult in good health.

This clone was picked up a small number of times. The chain is built from TRBV20-1 and TRBJ1-2; maybe TRBD1 (6 bases). Trimming took off 6 bases at V and 4 bases at J, with 9 bases between the two ends. CDR3 length equals 11 residues. Germline assignment: CDR1 DFQATT and CDR2 SNEGSKA (reference sequence). The CDR3 here is CSAGQFYGYTF. The CDR3 coding sequence is TGCAGTGCAGGACAGTTCTATGGCTACACCTTC.

The J gene is TRBJ1-5, the V gene TRBV2, with 7 bases identical to TRBD1. This CDR3 is 15 amino acids long. Germline assignment: CDR1 SNHLY and CDR2 FYNNEI. With V trimmed by 8 bases and J by 7 bases, 14 bases remained unmatched. CDR3 protein: CASSRQGPTQQPQHF. The CDR3 DNA reads TGTGCCAGCTCTAGACAGGGCCCCACCCAGCAGCCCCAGCATTTT. Combining the CDR3 with reference TRBV2 and TRBJ1-5 gives the whole variable domain EPEVTQTPSHQVTQMGQEVILRCVPISNHLYFYWYRQILGQKVEFLVSFYNNEISEKSEIFDDQFSVERPDGSNFTLKIRSTKLEDSAMYFCASSRQGPTQQPQHFGDGTRLSIL.

The chain is built from TRBV19 and TRBJ1-2; D is unresolved. The germline gives CDR1 LNHDA, CDR2 SQIVND (reference sequence). V was pared by 4 bases and J by 2 bases, with 14 bases between. The CDR3 is made up of 15 amino acids. This chain's CDR3 is CASSTYSGPNYGYTF. The DNA of the CDR3 is TGTGCCAGTAGTACCTACAGCGGACCAAACTATGGCTACACCTTC. The complete variable domain, with remaining parts taken from reference TRBV19 and TRBJ1-2, reads DGGITQSPKYLFRKEGQNVTLSCEQNLNHDAMYWYRQDPGQGLRLIYYSQIVNDFQKGDIAEGYSVSREKKESFPLTVTSAQKNPTAFYLCASSTYSGPNYGYTFGSGTRLTVV.

The J gene is TRBJ1-3, the V gene TRBV7-2; 9 bases fit TRBD1. V was pared by 5 bases and J by 0 bases, with 5 bases of the junction left unmatched. The CDR3 totals 16 residues. Germline CDR1 and CDR2: SGHTA and FQGNSA. The CDR3 reads CASSQRQGVSGNTIYF. The DNA of the CDR3 is TGTGCCAGCAGCCAGAGACAGGGGGTCTCTGGAAACACCATATATTTT.

The sample holds one count of this clone. This rearrangement joins TRBV3-1 (or the pseudogene TRBV3-2) to TRBJ1-4; 12 bases agree with TRBD1. Germline-derived CDR1 and CDR2 are LGHDT and YNNKEL (reference sequence). With 1 base clipped from V and 8 bases from J, the junction kept 2 bases outside the gene matches. There are 15 residues in the CDR3. CDR3 region: CASSQAGTGGEKLFF. DNA for the CDR3: TGTGCCAGCAGCCAAGCCGGGACAGGGGGCGAAAAACTGTTTTTT.

The V call is TRBV21-1, the J call TRBJ1-1. TRBV21-1 is assigned pseudogene status. The CDR3 spans 17 residues. CDR3 sequence: CASSKDGAGSLNTEAFF. The CDR3 nucleotides read TGTGCCAGCAGCAAAGATGGGGCGGGCAGTTTGAACACTGAAGCTTTCTTT.

J is TRBJ2-1 and V is TRBV14, with no clear D. The germline V and J ends were trimmed by 1 base and 6 bases, with 13 bases remaining between them. Germline CDR1 reads SGHDN; CDR2 reads FVKESK. The CDR3 sequence is 15 residues long. The CDR3 DNA sequence: TGTGCCAGCAGCCAAGGGACCGATAGATCCAATGAGCAGTTCTTC. Its protein is CASSQGTDRSNEQFF.

The chain combines TRBV7-9 with TRBJ2-1; the D call may be TRBD1 or TRBD2 (5 bases each). The V end was cut by 3 bases, the J end by 7 bases, with 10 bases between. CDR1 is SEHNR, CDR2 FQNEAQ, per germline (reference sequence). The CDR3 is 13 amino acids. Here the CDR3 reads CASSFLEGNEQFF. The CDR3 bases are TGTGCCAGCAGCTTCCTAGAGGGGAATGAGCAGTTCTTC.

The CDR3: CASRVFGEKLFF. CDR3 DNA sequence: TGTGCCAGCAGGGTATTCGGGGAAAAACTGTTTTTT. J is TRBJ1-4 and V is TRBV2; D ambiguous. Per germline, CDR1 SNHLY and CDR2 FYNNEI. V was cut by 6 bases and J by 8 bases, with 10 bases left in between. There are 12 residues in the CDR3.

This chain links TRBV2 with TRBJ1-2; D is unclear. Trimming removed 2 bases from V and 6 bases from J, with 10 bases in between. Germline V lookup: CDR1 SNHLY, CDR2 FYNNEI. The CDR3 contains 13 residues. This CDR3 is CASSEQRSHGYTF. CDR3 nucleotides: TGTGCCAGCAGTGAACAGAGGTCGCATGGCTACACCTTC.

This rearrangement joins TRBV7-9 to TRBJ2-1, with 13 bases identical to TRBD2. The germline V gene has CDR1 SEHNR and CDR2 FQNEAQ (reference sequence). The CDR3 is made up of 17 amino acids. V gave up 5 bases and J gave up 4 bases; unmatched junction bases: 8. CDR3 sequence reads: CASSLRLAGGNYNEQFF. The CDR3 DNA sequence: TGTGCCAGCAGCCTGAGACTAGCGGGAGGAAATTACAATGAGCAGTTCTTC.

The genes are TRBV4-2 and TRBJ2-1; TRBD2 agrees at 7 bases. Germline loops: CDR1 LGHNA, CDR2 YNFKEQ. The CDR3 is 12 residues long. J was trimmed by 8 bases and V by 8 bases; bases with no gene match: 6. The CDR3 loop is CASGEGQDEQFF. The CDR3 DNA follows: TGTGCCAGCGGGGAGGGGCAGGATGAGCAGTTCTTC.

The rearrangement joins TRBV7-8 to TRBJ1-2, with TRBD1 as a possible D gene (6 bases). The germline V and J ends were trimmed by 5 bases and 9 bases, with 22 bases remaining between them. CDR1 and CDR2 from the germline V gene are SGHVS and FQNEAQ. The CDR3 consists of 15 residues. As DNA, the CDR3 is TGTGCCAGCAGCCGAGGGGGTGGGGACATTAGGAGCTACACCTTC. Residues: CASSRGGGDIRSYTF.

The rearrangement links TRBV4-1 to TRBJ2-5; D may be TRBD1 (6 bases). This CDR3 region has 16 residues. Germline CDR1 MGHRA, CDR2 YSYEKL. With 5 bases removed from V and 1 base from J, the gap between germline ends came to 17 bases. The CDR3 here is CASSYRFGQPQETQYF. The CDR3 nucleotides are TGCGCCAGCAGCTACCGATTCGGACAGCCCCAAGAGACCCAGTACTTC.

The chain combines TRBV6-5 with TRBJ1-5, with 7 bases that match TRBD1. Germline lookup yields CDR1 MNHEY and CDR2 SVGAGI. The CDR3 sequence is 14 residues long. Trimming at V came to 7 bases and at J to 3 bases, leaving 6 bases not matched to a gene. The CDR3 protein is CASKVGQVNQPQHF. The CDR3 region has the DNA TGTGCCAGCAAAGTCGGACAGGTCAATCAGCCCCAGCATTTT.

V gene TRBV28 combines with J gene TRBJ1-3, with 9 positions matching TRBD1. Trimming cost V 7 bases and J 0 bases; bases outside gene matches: 4. The CDR3 spans 15 residues. Germline assignment: CDR1 MDHEN and CDR2 SYDVKM. The CDR3 sequence: CASKGQGGSGNTIYF. The CDR3 DNA is TGTGCCAGCAAGGGACAGGGAGGCTCTGGAAACACCATATATTTT. The full variable domain, in which reference TRBV28 and TRBJ1-3 provide the parts outside the CDR3, is DVKVTQSSRYLVKRTGEKVFLECVQDMDHENMFWYRQDPGLGLRLIYFSYDVKMKEKGDIPEGYSVSREKKERFSLILESASTNQTSMYLCASKGQGGSGNTIYFGEGSWLTVV.

The genes are TRBV6-5 and TRBJ2-2; 8 nucleotides agree with TRBD2. The CDR3 loop spans 14 amino acids. Germline trimming cut 7 bases from V and 7 bases from J; bases unmatched to any gene: 8. Germline V gene data show CDR1 as MNHEY and CDR2 as SVGAGI. As DNA, the CDR3 is TGTGCCAGCACCCCCGGGGGGGTTATCGGGGAGCTGTTTTTT. Protein: CASTPGGVIGELFF.

The chain is built from TRBV19 and TRBJ2-3; possibly TRBD2 for D (7 bases). Germline V gives CDR1 LNHDA, CDR2 SQIVND (reference sequence). This CDR3 is 13 amino acids long. V lost 10 bases and J 4 bases, leaving 15 bases between the germline ends. CDR3 sequence reads: CATQEGGSDTQYF. DNA of the CDR3: TGTGCCACACAGGAGGGGGGGTCAGATACGCAGTATTTT.

The sample holds one count of this clone. This chain joins TRBV28 and TRBJ1-1; D gene ambiguous. The CDR3 is 12 residues long. V was cut by 2 bases and J by 3 bases, with 4 bases left in between. The germline gives CDR1 MDHEN, CDR2 SYDVKM. This CDR3 reads CASSLRDTEAFF. DNA for the CDR3: TGTGCCAGCAGTTTAAGGGACACTGAAGCTTTCTTT.

In this sample, this clone turned up a few times. The chain joins TRBV7-2 to TRBJ2-7; TRBD1 agrees at 8 bases. V shed 2 bases and J 0 bases; nucleotides not matched to a gene: 3. CDR3 length equals 15 residues. Germline V lookup: CDR1 SGHTA, CDR2 FQGNSA. This CDR3 reads CASSLRQGSSYEQYF. CDR3 coding DNA: TGTGCCAGCAGCTTACGACAGGGGAGCTCCTACGAGCAGTACTTC.

The chain uses TRBV21-1 and TRBJ1-2; no check of the table's D call, TRBD1, against the DNA was made. TRBV21-1 is deemed a pseudogene. The CDR3 runs to 14 residues. In DNA form, the CDR3 reads TGTGCCAGCAGCAAAGACAGTTCTAACTATGGCTACACCTTC. Its protein product is CASSKDSSNYGYTF.

CDR3 sequence (DNA): TGTGCCAGAAGCTTGCGGGACAGGGCTGAAGCTTTCTTT. Residues: CARSLRDRAEAFF. The V call is TRBV5-3, the J call TRBJ1-1; 9 nucleotides agree with TRBD1. TRBV5-3 is filed as an ORF, its function uncertain. This CDR3 has 13 amino acids. The J segment lost 6 bases and the V segment lost 1 base, leaving 1 base of the junction unmatched.

This rearrangement joins TRBV4-2 to TRBJ1-1; possibly TRBD1 for D (6 bases). This CDR3 has 15 amino acids. From germline, CDR1 is LGHNA and CDR2 YNFKEQ. Deletions cut 4 bases from V and 6 bases from J, with 18 bases between. CDR3 DNA sequence: TGTGCCAGCAGCCCCCGGGGCAGGGGACGCGCTGAAGCTTTCTTT. It encodes CASSPRGRGRAEAFF.

V usage is TRBV12-3 or TRBV12-4 and J usage is TRBJ1-5; D perhaps matches TRBD1 (5 bases). Trimming shortened V by 8 bases and J by 1 base, and 9 bases separated the two germline ends. This CDR3 has 13 residues. CDR3 amino acids: CASGPGSNQPQHF. CDR3 nucleotides: TGTGCCAGCGGTCCAGGGAGCAATCAGCCCCAGCATTTT.

V and J are TRBV4-1 and TRBJ1-5; 9 bases align to TRBD1. Germline V gene sequence: CDR1 MGHRA, CDR2 YSYEKL. This CDR3 comprises 15 residues. The V gene end was trimmed by 4 bases and the J gene end by 6 bases; junction bases not matched to a gene: 7. The CDR3 loop reads CASSPTGGPSQPQHF. The CDR3 DNA is TGCGCCAGCAGCCCTACAGGGGGCCCGAGTCAGCCCCAGCATTTT.

This chain connects TRBV7-9 to TRBJ1-2; D remains unclear. Germline V gene lookup returns CDR1 SEHNR and CDR2 FQNEAQ (reference sequence). The CDR3 is made up of 15 amino acids. V lost 5 bases and J lost 3, with 16 bases in between. CDR3 bases: TGTGCCAGCAGCCATAACAGTGTAAGGGACTATGGCTACACCTTC. Translation gives CASSHNSVRDYGYTF.

This clone showed up just once. This chain connects TRBV19 to TRBJ1-2, with 9 bases aligning to TRBD1. The germline V gene has CDR1 LNHDA and CDR2 SQIVND (reference sequence). V was clipped by 1 base and J by 4 bases; unmatched bases: 10. There are 17 residues in the CDR3. CDR3 in amino acids: CASSIGNTGGFGYGYTF. The CDR3 bases are TGTGCCAGTAGTATAGGTAACACAGGGGGCTTCGGCTATGGCTACACCTTC.